These 27 T cell receptor beta chains were sequenced from one sample in a study of blood T cells in healthy people across ages. Together with a sample-barcoded 5' primer, a J-beta primer mix was included in a second PCR lasting about 6 to 11 cycles. TCRdb called the 5' RACE reads again in MiXCR, with one record for every CDR3 protein. This sample has 600,000 to 800,000 distinct CDR3 sequences, with about 50% found just once. Sample: blood. Receptors originate from an elderly woman in good health.

The chain joins TRBV10-3 to TRBJ2-7, with a tentative D call TRBD1 (5 bases). Trimming removed 7 bases at V and 0 bases at J, with 7 bases between. Germline assignment: CDR1 ENHRY and CDR2 SYGVKD. CDR3 length equals 12 residues. In DNA, the CDR3 is TGTGCCATCATGCAGGGCTCCTACGAGCAGTACTTC. It yields the protein CAIMQGSYEQYF.

The chain is built from TRBV11-2 and TRBJ2-1, with D tentatively TRBD1 (7 bases). The J call could be wrong; TRBJ2-7 is a better fit for the DNA end. The CDR3 has 19 amino acids. Per germline, CDR1 SGHAT and CDR2 FQNNGV. The CDR3 nucleotides are TGTGCCAGCAGCTTAGATCAAGCCCGGGGCAGGGGGAGGCACAATGAGCAGTACTTC. Its protein product is CASSLDQARGRGRHNEQYF.

Of note for this clonotype: A much more abundant neighbour one base away suggests this may be a read error. J is TRBJ2-7 and V is TRBV10-3, with 9 nucleotides matching TRBD1. CDR1 is ENHRY and CDR2 is SYGVKD in the germline V gene. The CDR3 runs 14 residues. The junction had 8 bases not matched to a gene; V was cut back by 8 bases and J by 3 bases. CDR3 sequence reads: CAIGGEGQGYEQYF. CDR3 coding DNA: TGTGCCATCGGGGGGGAGGGACAGGGCTACGAGCAGTACTTC.

This clonotype was observed a single time. This chain joins TRBV29-1 and TRBJ2-1; 7 positions agree with TRBD1. Germline V CDR1 and CDR2: SQVTM, ANQGSEA. The CDR3 runs to 13 residues. The trim removed 6 bases at V and 10 bases at J, leaving 12 bases unmatched. The CDR3 spells CSVCSQGTDEQFF. The CDR3, as DNA: TGCAGCGTATGCTCCCAGGGGACAGACGAGCAGTTCTTC.

V and J are TRBV29-1 and TRBJ1-5; D is perhaps TRBD1 (6 bases). CDR1 and CDR2 from the germline V gene are SQVTM and ANQGSEA. This CDR3 region has 12 residues. V lost 5 bases and J 4 bases, leaving 9 bases between the germline ends. CDR3 residues: CSVRTGNQPQHF. The CDR3 DNA is TGCAGCGTTCGAACAGGGAATCAGCCCCAGCATTTT.

The rearrangement joins TRBV20-1 to TRBJ2-6; D might be TRBD1 (5 bases). Germline CDR1 and CDR2: DFQATT and SNEGSKA (reference sequence). The CDR3 runs to 16 residues. Trimming left V 1 base short and J 4 bases short, with 14 bases between. In DNA, the CDR3 is TGCAGTGCTAGAGCTAGGACAACGGAGGGGGCCAACGTCCTGACTTTC. This encodes CSARARTTEGANVLTF.

The chain employs TRBV11-2 and TRBJ2-4; 9 bases are shared with TRBD2. V lost 2 bases and J lost 6; bases outside the gene matches: 11. This CDR3 has 17 amino acids. Germline loops: CDR1 SGHAT, CDR2 FQNNGV. CDR3 loop: CASSLKPLGAGGNIQYF. The CDR3 bases are TGTGCCAGCAGCTTAAAGCCCCTAGGAGCGGGAGGAAACATTCAGTACTTC.

The V and J genes are TRBV10-3 and TRBJ2-1, with D unclear. CDR3 length: 11 residues. Germline lookup yields CDR1 ENHRY and CDR2 SYGVKD. The V end lost 2 bases, the J end lost 6 bases, and 2 bases lay between the germline ends. The CDR3 region is CAISELNEQFF. Written as DNA, the CDR3 is TGTGCCATCAGTGAGCTCAATGAGCAGTTCTTC.

The V call is TRBV7-2, the J call TRBJ1-5; 10 nucleotides align to TRBD1. The CDR3 totals 18 residues. CDR1 SGHTA and CDR2 FQGNSA come from the germline V gene. V trimming: 4 bases; J trimming: 4 bases; junction bases outside the gene matches: 13. The DNA for the CDR3 is TGTGCCAGCAGCTCATCCGGGACAGGGGCCCTTGGGAATCAGCCCCAGCATTTT. Its translation is CASSSSGTGALGNQPQHF.

This clonotype was picked up many times. CDR3 in amino acids: CASSFREGYGYTF. In DNA form, the CDR3 reads TGTGCCAGCAGTTTCAGGGAAGGCTATGGCTACACCTTC. The genes are TRBV27 and TRBJ1-2, with D maybe TRBD1 (5 bases). Per the germline V gene, CDR1 is MNHEY and CDR2 is SMNVEV (reference sequence). This CDR3 has 13 amino acids. Trimming cost V 3 bases and J 4 bases, with 9 bases left between them.

This clonotype has only one observation. This likely traces to a read error, being one base from a far larger clone. The chain has TRBV30 and TRBJ2-3; no definite D call. This CDR3 region has 11 residues. CDR1 and CDR2 from the germline V gene are GTSNPN and SVGIG (reference sequence). The CDR3 sequence is CACSVRDTQYF. The CDR3 DNA is TGTGCCTGTAGTGTGAGGGATACGCAGTATTTT.

This chain connects TRBV20-1 to TRBJ1-1, with 9 bases fitting TRBD1. Germline lookup yields CDR1 DFQATT and CDR2 SNEGSKA (reference sequence). J lost 1 base, V lost 7 bases, and 13 bases had no gene match. The CDR3 totals 16 residues. This CDR3 is CSVRTGASTSNTEAFF. The CDR3 region has the DNA TGCAGTGTTAGGACAGGGGCCTCCACCTCGAACACTGAAGCTTTCTTT.

On this clonotype: Germline and junction disagree at one end, which may indicate a read error. The genes are TRBV27 and TRBJ2-1; 9 bases fit TRBD2. Germline-derived CDR1 and CDR2 are MNHEY and SMNVEV (reference sequence). The CDR3 consists of 16 residues. DNA of the CDR3: TGTGCCAGTAGTTTAAGCGCGGGAGGGCTTTACAATGGGCAGTTCTTC. Protein: CASSLSAGGLYNGQFF.

The chain links TRBV5-5 to TRBJ2-7; unclear D gene. The germline V gene encodes CDR1 SGHKS and CDR2 YYEKEE (reference sequence). V was cut by 1 base and J by 5 bases, with 7 bases left in between. This CDR3 has 12 residues. The CDR3 DNA is TGTGCCAGCAGCTTGTGGCAGGACGAGCAGTACTTC. Translating it yields CASSLWQDEQYF.

V and J are TRBV6-6 and TRBJ2-5; no firm D call. CDR3 length equals 14 residues. V lost 2 bases and J lost 2, with 9 bases in between. Germline CDR1 is MNHNY and CDR2 is SVGAGI (reference sequence). The CDR3: CASSYVYGQETQYF. The CDR3 nucleotides are TGTGCCAGCAGTTACGTCTACGGTCAAGAGACCCAGTACTTC.

On this clonotype: One junction end does not reproduce the germline sequence, and a read error may be involved. The chain has TRBV5-1 and TRBJ2-3; D possibly corresponds to TRBD2 (7 bases). CDR3 length equals 16 residues. Per germline, CDR1 SGHRS and CDR2 YFSETQ. The CDR3: CASSRGSLAATDMQYF. The CDR3 DNA is TGCGCCAGCAGCAGGGGGAGTCTAGCGGCCACAGATATGCAGTATTTT.

This clonotype has a handful of counts. V usage is TRBV11-2 and J usage is TRBJ2-3; 11 positions match TRBD2. CDR1 is SGHAT, CDR2 FQNNGV, per germline. Trimming took 5 bases from V and 1 from J; bases not matched to a gene: 5. CDR3 size: 16 residues. The CDR3 region is CASSQGLAGRTDTQYF. The CDR3 nucleotides are TGTGCCAGCAGCCAAGGACTAGCGGGCCGCACAGATACGCAGTATTTT.

In the case of this clonotype: A much larger clone sits a single nucleotide away, making a read error possible. This chain links TRBV6-5 with TRBJ2-1; 8 bases line up with TRBD2. The J call may not be correct, given that the DNA end is closer to TRBJ2-7. The CDR3 sequence is 14 residues long. The germline V gene encodes CDR1 MNHEY and CDR2 SVGAGI. The CDR3 here is CASSREGPYNEQYF. As DNA, the CDR3 is TGTGCCAGCAGCCGGGAGGGCCCCTACAATGAGCAGTACTTC.

There are a few counts of this clonotype. V and J are TRBV20-1 and TRBJ2-7; D remains ambiguous. CDR1 and CDR2 from the germline V gene are DFQATT and SNEGSKA (reference sequence). The CDR3 has 12 residues. V lost 1 base, J lost 7 bases, and 11 bases lay in between. CDR3 residues: CSARGQVYEQYF. CDR3 DNA: TGCAGTGCTAGAGGCCAGGTATATGAGCAGTACTTC.

This clonotype was recorded many times. This chain links TRBV2 with TRBJ2-1, with D possibly being TRBD2 (6 bases). The CDR3 runs to 14 residues. V gave up 2 bases and J gave up 4 bases, with 9 bases separating them. CDR1 SNHLY and CDR2 FYNNEI come from the germline V gene. The CDR3 sequence is CASSERRAYNEQFF. CDR3 sequence (DNA): TGTGCCAGCAGTGAAAGGAGGGCTTACAATGAGCAGTTCTTC. Full variable domain (missing parts from reference TRBV2 and TRBJ2-1): EPEVTQTPSHQVTQMGQEVILRCVPISNHLYFYWYRQILGQKVEFLVSFYNNEISEKSEIFDDQFSVERPDGSNFTLKIRSTKLEDSAMYFCASSERRAYNEQFFGPGTRLTVL.

This clonotype was seen a few times. A much larger clone differs from this one at a single base, so this may be a read error. Here the CDR3 reads CASSPGTATSTDTQNF. In DNA, the CDR3 is TGCGCCAGCAGCCCCGGGACAGCTACTAGCACAGATACGCAGAATTTT. The chain recombines TRBV5-1 with TRBJ2-3; D possibly corresponds to TRBD1 (7 bases). CDR1 and CDR2 (germline): SGHRS, YFSETQ. The CDR3 runs to 16 residues. Filled out from reference TRBV5-1 and TRBJ2-3, the complete variable domain reads KAGVTQTPRYLIKTRGQQVTLSCSPISGHRSVSWYQQTPGQGLQFLFEYFSETQRNKGNFPGRFSGRQFSNSRSEMNVSTLELGDSALYLCASSPGTATSTDTQNFGPGTRLTVL.

The genes are TRBV21-1 and TRBJ1-2. TRBV21-1 is deemed a pseudogene. The CDR3 covers 12 residues. CDR3 bases: TGTGCCAGCAGCCCGACAAGCGAAGGCTACACCTTC. This encodes CASSPTSEGYTF.

This chain uses TRBV27 with TRBJ2-3, with D possibly being TRBD2 (5 bases). With 2 bases removed from V and 1 base from J, the gap between germline ends came to 13 bases. Per the germline V gene, CDR1 is MNHEY and CDR2 is SMNVEV (reference sequence). This CDR3 has 16 amino acids. The CDR3 reads CASSLKLTRGTDTQYF. The CDR3 DNA reads TGTGCCAGCAGTTTAAAACTAACGCGGGGCACAGATACGCAGTATTTT.

This clonotype was recorded many times. This chain links TRBV5-1 with TRBJ2-1; 9 bases map to TRBD2. The CDR3 loop spans 14 amino acids. Losses at the gene ends were 2 bases for V and 8 bases for J; bases not matched to a gene: 5. Looked up from germline, CDR1 is SGHRS and CDR2 is YFSETQ. The DNA for the CDR3 is TGCGCCAGCAGCTTTAGCGGGAGTGGGGATGAGCAGTTCTTC. Translated: CASSFSGSGDEQFF.

The V and J genes are TRBV7-3 and TRBJ2-4, with TRBD1 as a possible D gene (6 bases). Trimming pared 4 bases from V and 3 bases from J, leaving 13 bases between. CDR3 length equals 15 residues. Germline CDR1 SGHTA, CDR2 FQGTGA. This chain's CDR3 is CASSSGQSSKNIQYF. The CDR3 DNA is TGTGCCAGCAGCTCAGGACAGAGCAGCAAAAACATTCAGTACTTC.

This clonotype was seen ten or more times. This chain joins TRBV5-1 and TRBJ2-5; TRBD1 aligns across 8 bases. V shed 4 bases, J shed 2 bases, and the junction held 4 bases outside the gene matches. The CDR3 runs 14 residues. Germline lookup yields CDR1 SGHRS and CDR2 YFSETQ. CDR3 sequence reads: CASSRNRGQETQYF. The CDR3 region has the DNA TGCGCCAGCAGCCGAAACAGGGGGCAAGAGACCCAGTACTTC.

The chain links TRBV7-2 to TRBJ2-2; D gene ambiguous. The V end was cut by 5 bases, the J end by 1 base, with 8 bases between. The length of the CDR3 is 14 residues. Germline lookup yields CDR1 SGHTA and CDR2 FQGNSA. This CDR3 reads CASSPKGNTGELFF. The CDR3 bases are TGTGCCAGCAGCCCCAAGGGGAACACCGGGGAGCTGTTTTTT.